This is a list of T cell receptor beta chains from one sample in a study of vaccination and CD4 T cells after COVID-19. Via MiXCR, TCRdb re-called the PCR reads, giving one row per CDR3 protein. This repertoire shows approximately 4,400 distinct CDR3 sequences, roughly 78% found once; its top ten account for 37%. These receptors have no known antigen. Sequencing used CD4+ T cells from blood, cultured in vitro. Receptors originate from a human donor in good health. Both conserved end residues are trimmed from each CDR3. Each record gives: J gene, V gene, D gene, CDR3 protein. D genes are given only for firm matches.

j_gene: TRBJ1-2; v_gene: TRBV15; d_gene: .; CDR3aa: ATSREVSYGYT
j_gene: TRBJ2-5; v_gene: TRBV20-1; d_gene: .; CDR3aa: SASRESTETQY
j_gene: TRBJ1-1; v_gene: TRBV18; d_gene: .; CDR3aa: ASSPRRATNTEAF
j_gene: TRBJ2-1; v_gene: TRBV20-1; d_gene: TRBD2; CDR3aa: SASPRRGGVNEQF
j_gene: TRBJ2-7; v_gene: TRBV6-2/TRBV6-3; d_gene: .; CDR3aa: ASSYSRDTNEQY
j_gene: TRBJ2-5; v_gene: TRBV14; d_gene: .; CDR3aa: ASSQEGGLKTQY
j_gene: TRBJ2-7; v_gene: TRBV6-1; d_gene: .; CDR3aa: ASSHGSAGGYEQY
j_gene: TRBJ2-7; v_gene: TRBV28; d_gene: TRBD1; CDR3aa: ASSLGGQGSYEQY
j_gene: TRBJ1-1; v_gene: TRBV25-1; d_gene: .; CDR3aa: ASKDGVTEAF
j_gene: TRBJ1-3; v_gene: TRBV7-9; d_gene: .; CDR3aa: ASSFDGGSGNTIY
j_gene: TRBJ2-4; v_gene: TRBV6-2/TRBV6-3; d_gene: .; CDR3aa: ASSYDRAKNIQY
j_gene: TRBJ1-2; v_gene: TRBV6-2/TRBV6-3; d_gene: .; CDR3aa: ASSDAVYGYT
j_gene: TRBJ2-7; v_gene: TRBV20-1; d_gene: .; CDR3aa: SAILLRDDHEQY
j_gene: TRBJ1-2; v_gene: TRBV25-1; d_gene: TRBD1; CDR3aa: ASSERRGRRYGYT
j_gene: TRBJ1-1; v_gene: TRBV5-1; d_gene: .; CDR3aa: ASSVGGARNTEAF
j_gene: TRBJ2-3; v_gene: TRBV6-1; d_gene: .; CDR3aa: ASSQTTEGTQY
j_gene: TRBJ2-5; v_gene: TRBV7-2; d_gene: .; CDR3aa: ASSRRLGRETQY
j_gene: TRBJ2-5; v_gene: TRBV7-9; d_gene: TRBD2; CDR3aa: ASSGLAGVEQTQY
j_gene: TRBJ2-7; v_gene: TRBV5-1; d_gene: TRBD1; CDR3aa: ASSLGGQGHEQY
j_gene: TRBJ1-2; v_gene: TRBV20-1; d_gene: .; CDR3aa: SARVGGHGYT
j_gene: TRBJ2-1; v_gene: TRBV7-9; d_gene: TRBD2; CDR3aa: ASSHIAGGHNEQF
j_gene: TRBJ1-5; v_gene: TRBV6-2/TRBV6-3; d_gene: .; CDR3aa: ASSSAGVGGQPQH
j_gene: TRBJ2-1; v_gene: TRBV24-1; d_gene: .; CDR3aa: ATSEEGIYNEQF
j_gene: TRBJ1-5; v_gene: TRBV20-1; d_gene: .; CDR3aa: SARTWADYQPQH
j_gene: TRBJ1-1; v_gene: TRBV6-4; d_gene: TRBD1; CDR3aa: ASRAGGGRTEAF
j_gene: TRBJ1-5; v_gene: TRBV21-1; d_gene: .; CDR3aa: ASSKDGFSSNQPQH
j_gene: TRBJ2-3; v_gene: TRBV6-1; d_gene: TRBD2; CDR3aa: ASKRTSSTDTQY
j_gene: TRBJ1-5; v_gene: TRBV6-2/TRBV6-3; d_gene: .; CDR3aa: ASTYLGGSNQPQH
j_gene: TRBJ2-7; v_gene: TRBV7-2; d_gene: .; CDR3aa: ASTQVAMGDYEQY
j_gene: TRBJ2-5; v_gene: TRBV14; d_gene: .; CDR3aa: ASSPHPGQPGGETQY